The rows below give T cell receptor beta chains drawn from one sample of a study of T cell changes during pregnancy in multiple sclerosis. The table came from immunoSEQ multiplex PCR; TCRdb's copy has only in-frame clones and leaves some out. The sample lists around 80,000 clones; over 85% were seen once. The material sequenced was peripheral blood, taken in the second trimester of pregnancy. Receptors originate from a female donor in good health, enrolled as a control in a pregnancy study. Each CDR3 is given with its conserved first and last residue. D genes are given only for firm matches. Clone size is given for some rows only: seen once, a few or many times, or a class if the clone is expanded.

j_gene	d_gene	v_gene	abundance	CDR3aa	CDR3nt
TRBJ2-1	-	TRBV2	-	CASSEEMVGGRGNEQFF	TGTGCCAGCAGTGAAGAGATGGTGGGGGGGCGAGGCAATGAGCAGTTCTTC
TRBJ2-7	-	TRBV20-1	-	CSAFRTYEQYF	TGCAGTGCGTTCAGGACCTACGAGCAGTACTTC
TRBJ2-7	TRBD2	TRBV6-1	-	CASSAGPGLAGGEQYF	TGTGCCAGCAGTGCGGGCCCGGGACTAGCGGGCGGGGAGCAGTACTTC
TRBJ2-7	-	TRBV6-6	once	CASSTLLTGPTYEQYF	TGTGCCAGCAGTACCCTATTGACAGGCCCCACCTACGAGCAGTACTTC
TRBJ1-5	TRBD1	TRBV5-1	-	CASSPGQGILNQPQHF	TGCGCCAGCAGTCCGGGACAGGGGATTCTAAATCAGCCCCAGCATTTT
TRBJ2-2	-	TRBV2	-	CASSSGRSPDTGELFF	TGTGCCAGCAGTAGCGGACGGTCCCCGGACACCGGGGAGCTGTTTTTT
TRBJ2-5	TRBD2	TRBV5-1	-	CASTDIAGVETQYF	TGCGCCAGCACAGATATAGCGGGAGTTGAGACCCAGTACTTC
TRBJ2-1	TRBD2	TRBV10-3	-	CAIRGTSGNTYNEQFF	TGTGCCATCAGGGGGACTAGCGGGAACACCTACAATGAGCAGTTCTTC
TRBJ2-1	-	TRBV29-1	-	CSVEDLLPRQSNEQFF	TGCAGCGTTGAAGACCTCCTCCCGAGACAGAGCAATGAGCAGTTCTTC
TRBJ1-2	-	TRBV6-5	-	CASRNTGGMGYGYTF	TGTGCCAGCAGGAATACAGGAGGGATGGGGTATGGCTACACCTTC